The following is a T cell receptor beta chain sequence with its context. The source of the sample is a study of preoperative IRX-2 immunotherapy in early breast cancer. Repertoires were generated with immunoSEQ multiplex PCR, while TCRdb's copy carries only in-frame clones and drops some. The profile shows 25,000 or so clones, more than 80% of them singletons. The CDR3 sequence is 14 residues long. Looked up from germline, CDR1 is SGHRS and CDR2 is YFSETQ. Deletions cut 4 bases from V and 4 bases from J, with 15 bases between. Treatment noted: preoperative locoregional IRX-2 cytokine immunotherapy. Preoperative locoregional IRX-2 cytokine immunotherapy was tested in the phase Ib source study.

J is TRBJ2-7 and V is TRBV5-1; D not certain. The sequencing here drew on tumor tissue, taken after IRX-2 immunotherapy. The TCR was taken from a human donor with breast cancer. CDR3 sequence: CASSIEKPIYEQYF. In DNA, the CDR3 is TGCGCCAGCAGCATAGAAAAGCCGATTTACGAGCAGTACTTC.